Following are 25 T cell receptor beta chains from one sample sequenced in a study of shared clonotypes between healthy human individuals. Naive CD8 cells were CD45RO-negative, positively selected for CCR7, excluding terminally differentiated effector memory CD45RA+ cells. Some clones are missing from TCRdb's copy, which holds only in-frame ones; the method was immunoSEQ multiplex PCR. Among about 2.1 million clones listed, approximately 92% were seen once. Specimen: naive CD8+ T cells from PBMCs. The receptor source for this set is a man in his late teens or twenties in good health. Some clones in this sample may be carry-over from other donors' samples.

The rearrangement links TRBV7-9 to TRBJ2-1; no firm D call. Germline V gives CDR1 SEHNR, CDR2 FQNEAQ (reference sequence). There are 15 residues in the CDR3. V lost 5 bases and J 4 bases, leaving 15 bases between the germline ends. CDR3 in DNA: TGTGCCAGCAGCCCAACTTCGACCCTATACAATGAGCAGTTCTTC. Its translation is CASSPTSTLYNEQFF.

A word on this clone: In the same sample, other DNA sequences code for this CDR3. The chain employs TRBV7-2 and TRBJ1-3; D call uncertain. With 0 bases removed from V and 0 bases from J, the gap between germline ends came to 6 bases. Germline V gene data show CDR1 as SGHTA and CDR2 as FQGNSA. This CDR3 has 15 amino acids. The CDR3 sequence: CASSLAGSSGNTIYF. DNA for the CDR3: TGTGCCAGCAGCTTAGCGGGCAGCTCTGGAAACACCATATATTTT.

The chain uses TRBV7-9 and TRBJ1-1; 7 nucleotides align to TRBD1. Germline V CDR1 and CDR2: SEHNR, FQNEAQ (reference sequence). J was trimmed by 5 bases and V by 1 base; bases with no gene match: 4. CDR3 length: 14 amino acids. Here the CDR3 DNA reads TGTGCCAGCAGCTTAGGGACAGGTTATACTGAAGCTTTCTTT. It encodes CASSLGTGYTEAFF.

The chain is built from TRBV11-2 and TRBJ2-2, with D perhaps given as TRBD1 or TRBD2 (5 bases each). Trimming removed 5 bases at V and 0 bases at J, with 13 bases between. The CDR3 has 16 amino acids. Germline CDR1 is SGHAT and CDR2 is FQNNGV. The CDR3 DNA reads as TGTGCCAGCAGCACCCGGGACCGTTCGAACACCGGGGAGCTGTTTTTT. Protein sequence: CASSTRDRSNTGELFF. The full variable domain, its missing parts supplied by reference TRBV11-2 and TRBJ2-2, is EAGVAQSPRYKIIEKRQSVAFWCNPISGHATLYWYQQILGQGPKLLIQFQNNGVVDDSQLPKDRFSAERLKGVDSTLKIQPAKLEDSAVYLCASSTRDRSNTGELFFGEGSRLTVL.

In regard to this clone: Other DNA sequences within the sample encode an identical CDR3. This sequence joins TRBV28 and TRBJ2-7, with 7 bases that match TRBD1. CDR1 is MDHEN and CDR2 is SYDVKM in the germline V gene. This CDR3 is 15 amino acids long. Trimming took 2 bases from V and 1 from J; bases not matched to a gene: 5. The CDR3 sequence is CASSLGQGVSYEQYF. The DNA for the CDR3 is TGTGCCAGCAGTTTAGGCCAGGGGGTTTCCTACGAGCAGTACTTC.

This chain uses TRBV2 with TRBJ2-7, with D perhaps assigned TRBD1 or TRBD2 (6 bases each). Germline CDR1 reads SNHLY; CDR2 reads FYNNEI. V gave up 1 base and J gave up 3 bases, with 16 bases separating them. There are 16 residues in the CDR3. The CDR3 DNA reads TGTGCCAGCAGTGAAGGGAGGGGGTGGCCGGGCTACGAGCAGTACTTC. Translation gives CASSEGRGWPGYEQYF.

This chain uses TRBV12-5 with TRBJ2-1, with 8 positions matching TRBD2. Per the germline V gene, CDR1 is LGHNT and CDR2 is FRNRAP. CDR3 size: 14 residues. Trimming cost V 5 bases and J 8 bases; bases outside gene matches: 8. The CDR3 bases are TGTGCTAGTGGTCCGCCAGCGGGAGTTGATGAGCAGTTCTTC. It yields the protein CASGPPAGVDEQFF.

The count of this clone is one. The rearrangement uses TRBV10-3 and TRBJ2-7; 8 bases align to TRBD1. Germline V CDR1 and CDR2: ENHRY, SYGVKD. Trimming took 4 bases from V and 0 from J; bases not matched to a gene: 5. CDR3 size: 15 residues. For the CDR3, the DNA is TGTGCCATCAGTGGGACGGGACAGGTCTCCTACGAGCAGTACTTC. It is translated as CAISGTGQVSYEQYF.

The chain couples TRBV6-5 to TRBJ2-1; 7 bases match TRBD1. CDR3 length: 14 residues. Germline CDR1 reads MNHEY; CDR2 reads SVGAGI. Trimming at V came to 2 bases and at J to 5 bases, leaving 3 bases not matched to a gene. The CDR3 nucleotides are TGTGCCAGCAGTTACCAGGGGGTTCACAATGAGCAGTTCTTC. It translates to CASSYQGVHNEQFF.

This chain links TRBV5-1 with TRBJ1-1; D may be TRBD1 (5 bases). Germline assignment: CDR1 SGHRS and CDR2 YFSETQ. The length of the CDR3 is 14 residues. The V end lost 0 bases, the J end lost 4 bases, and 10 bases lay between the germline ends. The CDR3 here is CASSLARGSTEAFF. The DNA for the CDR3 is TGCGCCAGCAGCTTGGCCCGGGGGAGCACTGAAGCTTTCTTT.

The chain uses TRBV19 and TRBJ1-2, with D unresolved. The CDR3 length is 15 residues. The V and J ends lost 7 bases and 3 bases respectively, with 18 bases between them. The V gene's germline CDR1 is LNHDA and CDR2 SQIVND (reference sequence). The CDR3 protein is CASTHLDREHYGYTF. The DNA for the CDR3 is TGTGCCAGTACCCACCTTGACCGGGAGCACTATGGCTACACCTTC.

The chain links TRBV29-1 to TRBJ2-7; TRBD1 matches 8 bases. Germline-derived CDR1 and CDR2 are SQVTM and ANQGSEA. This CDR3 has 16 residues. Losses at the gene ends were 0 bases for V and 1 base for J; bases not matched to a gene: 8. The CDR3 nucleotides are TGCAGCGTTGAAGATCACGGACAGGGTGAGTCCTACGAGCAGTACTTC. The encoded protein is CSVEDHGQGESYEQYF.

Concerning this clone itself: The sample holds other DNA sequences that translate to the same CDR3. The chain combines TRBV5-1 with TRBJ2-6; no reliable D call. The CDR3 spans 15 residues. Germline V CDR1 and CDR2: SGHRS, YFSETQ. Trimming pared 0 bases from V and 0 bases from J, leaving 4 bases between. The CDR3 DNA follows: TGCGCCAGCAGCTTGGCGCGCTCTGGGGCCAACGTCCTGACTTTC. It translates to CASSLARSGANVLTF. Together with reference TRBV5-1 and TRBJ2-6, the CDR3 gives the full variable domain: KAGVTQTPRYLIKTRGQQVTLSCSPISGHRSVSWYQQTPGQGLQFLFEYFSETQRNKGNFPGRFSGRQFSNSRSEMNVSTLELGDSALYLCASSLARSGANVLTFGAGSRLTVL.

In DNA form, the CDR3 reads TGCGCCAGCAGTGGAGTTTTAGCGAGGGGAGAGACCCAGTACTTC. Its protein is CASSGVLARGETQYF. The rearrangement joins TRBV10-2 to TRBJ2-5, with D possibly being TRBD1 or TRBD2 (5 bases each). V dropped 4 bases and J dropped 4 bases, with 16 bases sitting between them. The CDR3 is 15 amino acids. Germline-derived CDR1 and CDR2 are WSHSY and SAAADI.

CDR3 sequence reads: CASSNPLTDRGDTQYF. The CDR3 nucleotides read TGTGCCAGCAGCAATCCGCTGACCGACAGGGGGGATACGCAGTATTTT. The J gene is TRBJ2-3, the V gene TRBV7-9, with 9 bases matching TRBD1. The CDR3 spans 16 residues. J lost 6 bases, V lost 5 bases, and 12 bases had no gene match. Germline V gene data show CDR1 as SEHNR and CDR2 as FQNEAQ (reference sequence).

This clone was counted a single time. One junction end disagrees with the germline gene, perhaps due to a read error. This chain joins TRBV13 and TRBJ2-7, with TRBD2 matching over 11 bases. CDR3 length: 18 amino acids. Germline-derived CDR1 and CDR2 are PRHDT and FYEKMQ (reference sequence). The CDR3 reads CASSFGLAGTYTSFEQYF. In nucleotides, the CDR3 is TGTGCCAGCAGCTTCGGACTAGCGGGTACCTACACGTCCTTCGAGCAGTACTTC. The complete variable domain, with remaining parts taken from reference TRBV13 and TRBJ2-7, reads AAGVIQSPRHLIKEKRETATLKCYPIPRHDTVYWYQQGPGQDPQFLISFYEKMQSDKGSIPDRFSAQQFSDYHSELNMSSLELGDSALYFCASSFGLAGTYTSFEQYFGPGTRLTVT.

The chain joins TRBV6-6 to TRBJ2-2, with D perhaps TRBD1 (5 bases). From germline, CDR1 is MNHNY and CDR2 SVGAGI (reference sequence). The CDR3 is 14 amino acids. Trimming shortened V by 6 bases and J by 1 base, and 9 bases separated the two germline ends. CDR3 in amino acids: CASREDKNTGELFF. The CDR3 DNA follows: TGTGCCAGCAGAGAGGACAAGAACACCGGGGAGCTGTTTTTT.

The rearrangement links TRBV7-3 to TRBJ1-3; the D gene is possibly TRBD1 (5 bases). CDR1 and CDR2 (germline): SGHTA, FQGTGA. This CDR3 has 14 residues. V lost 5 bases to trimming and J lost 1 base, with 9 bases between them. This CDR3 is CASSARESGNTIYF. In DNA, the CDR3 is TGTGCCAGCAGCGCCAGGGAGTCTGGAAACACCATATATTTT. Full variable domain (missing parts from reference TRBV7-3 and TRBJ1-3): GAGVSQTPSNKVTEKGKYVELRCDPISGHTALYWYRQSLGQGPEFLIYFQGTGAADDSGLPNDRFFAVRPEGSVSTLKIQRTERGDSAVYLCASSARESGNTIYFGEGSWLTVV.

The rearrangement links TRBV9 to TRBJ2-5, with TRBD2 matching over 8 bases. This CDR3 is built from 15 residues. V shed 1 base and J 1 base; nucleotides not matched to a gene: 3. CDR1 is SGDLS, CDR2 YYNGEE, per germline. CDR3 bases: TGTGCCAGCAGCGTATGGGCGGGGGGCCAAGAGACCCAGTACTTC. Amino acids: CASSVWAGGQETQYF.

The chain combines TRBV27 with TRBJ2-7; TRBD1 matches 9 bases. This CDR3 has 15 amino acids. CDR1 MNHEY and CDR2 SMNVEV come from the germline V gene (reference sequence). The V gene end was trimmed by 6 bases and the J gene end by 4 bases; junction bases not matched to a gene: 10. CDR3 in amino acids: CASSAAGQGMYEQYF. The CDR3 DNA reads as TGTGCCAGCAGCGCTGCAGGACAGGGGATGTACGAGCAGTACTTC.

The chain uses TRBV15 and TRBJ2-5, with 11 bases identical to TRBD1. This CDR3 has 16 residues. The J segment lost 0 bases and the V segment lost 2 bases, leaving 2 bases of the junction unmatched. Looked up from germline, CDR1 is LNHNV and CDR2 is YYDKDF (reference sequence). The chain's CDR3 is CATSRRDRGYQETQYF. The DNA for the CDR3 is TGTGCCACCAGCAGACGGGACAGGGGGTACCAAGAGACCCAGTACTTC. Full variable domain (missing parts from reference TRBV15 and TRBJ2-5): DAMVIQNPRYQVTQFGKPVTLSCSQTLNHNVMYWYQQKSSQAPKLLFHYYDKDFNNEADTPDNFQSRRPNTSFCFLDIRSPGLGDTAMYLCATSRRDRGYQETQYFGPGTRLLVL.

This chain joins TRBV9 and TRBJ1-2; TRBD1 might be the D (5 bases). CDR1 is SGDLS and CDR2 is YYNGEE in the germline V gene. Trimming removed 0 bases at V and 8 bases at J, with 17 bases between. This CDR3 is 15 amino acids long. The DNA for the CDR3 is TGTGCCAGCAGCGTAGGGGAGGGGCCTCTAGGGGGCTACACCTTC. Translation: CASSVGEGPLGGYTF.

V is TRBV14 and J is TRBJ2-3; no clear D. Per the germline V gene, CDR1 is SGHDN and CDR2 is FVKESK. This CDR3 spans 12 amino acids. Trimming removed 0 bases at V and 9 bases at J, with 7 bases between. CDR3 residues: CASSQEFGTQYF. In nucleotides, the CDR3 is TGTGCCAGCAGCCAAGAATTCGGGACGCAGTATTTT.

The J gene is TRBJ1-2, the V gene TRBV27; D unresolved. Trimming pared 3 bases from V and 8 bases from J, leaving 16 bases between. Germline CDR1 reads MNHEY; CDR2 reads SMNVEV (reference sequence). The CDR3 consists of 14 residues. CDR3 DNA: TGTGCCAGCAGTTTCTCTGGGCGGCCTGACGGCTACACCTTC. This translates into CASSFSGRPDGYTF.

In its sample, this clone was seen once. This sequence joins TRBV4-1 and TRBJ2-7, with D perhaps TRBD2 (6 bases). Germline loops: CDR1 MGHRA, CDR2 YSYEKL. The CDR3 covers 15 residues. V gave up 5 bases and J gave up 2 bases, with 16 bases separating them. The CDR3 DNA reads TGCGCCAGCAGCTACTTAGCGGACCTTACCTACGAGCAGTACTTC. Protein: CASSYLADLTYEQYF.